Listed below are T cell receptor beta chains from one sample, sequenced in a study of blood T cells in healthy people across ages. TCRdb re-called the 5' RACE reads with MiXCR, one entry per CDR3 protein. The table lists 1.5 million to 1.9 million distinct CDR3 sequences, around 40% of them singletons. Input material: blood. Source of these receptors: a woman younger than 30 in good health. Each CDR3 is given with its conserved first and last residue. D genes are given only for firm matches. Only some rows state a clone size, as once, few, many or a class for expanded clones.

D	size	V	J	CDR3	DNA
NA	NA	TRBV2	TRBJ1-2	CASTGRRNYGYTF	TGTGCCAGCACGGGCAGGCGAAACTATGGCTACACCTTC
TRBD1	NA	TRBV20-1	TRBJ2-3	CSASDRGRRDTQYF	TGCAGTGCTAGCGACAGGGGGCGAAGAGATACGCAGTATTTT
TRBD1	few	TRBV6-2/TRBV6-3	TRBJ2-4	CASSHSVGQSLAKNIQYF	TGTGCCAGCAGTCACTCTGTGGGACAGTCACTAGCCAAAAACATTCAGTACTTC
NA	few	TRBV7-2	TRBJ2-3	CASSPGSQGTDTQYF	TGTGCCAGCAGCCCGGGGTCCCAGGGGACAGATACGCAGTATTTT
NA	many	TRBV24-1	TRBJ2-1	CATSDPRGGGSSYNEQFF	TGTGCCACCAGTGACCCTCGGGGTGGCGGAAGCTCCTACAATGAGCAGTTCTTC
TRBD2	NA	TRBV20-1	TRBJ2-1	CSANRILASGVTDEQFF	TGCAGTGCTAATAGGATACTGGCCAGCGGGGTTACCGATGAGCAGTTCTTC
TRBD1	NA	TRBV24-1	TRBJ2-3	CATSDATGSGDTQYF	TGTGCCACCAGTGACGCGACAGGGAGTGGGGATACGCAGTATTTT
TRBD1	NA	TRBV3-1	TRBJ2-1	CASSRNTGGVYNEQFF	TGCGCCAGCAGCCGTAATACAGGGGGCGTTTACAATGAGCAGTTCTTC
TRBD2	NA	TRBV12-5	TRBJ2-5	CASGLGVAGQGLQGNEQYF	TGTGCTAGTGGTTTGGGGGTAGCGGGGCAGGGACTACAAGGCAATGAGCAGTACTTC
NA	few	TRBV28	TRBJ2-7	CASSLGSGQAYEQYF	TGTGCCAGCAGTTTGGGCTCGGGCCAGGCGTACGAGCAGTACTTC
NA	NA	TRBV2	TRBJ2-3	CASSGETQDTQYF	TGTGCCAGCAGTGGAGAGACCCAGGATACGCAGTATTTT
NA	few	TRBV4-3	TRBJ2-7	CASSQAPTILGHEQYF	TGCGCCAGCAGCCAGGCACCGACGATTTTGGGCCACGAGCAGTACTTC
NA	NA	TRBV20-1	TRBJ2-3	CSAPPGGGPTDTQYF	TGCAGTGCTCCACCGGGCGGCGGGCCCACAGATACGCAGTATTTT
TRBD1	few	TRBV12-3/TRBV12-4	TRBJ2-1	CASSLGQGRVNEQFF	TGTGCCAGCAGCCTAGGACAGGGGCGGGTTAATGAGCAGTTCTTC
TRBD1	NA	TRBV12-3/TRBV12-4	TRBJ2-3	CATTGGTDTQYF	TGTGCCACGACAGGGGGCACAGATACGCAGTATTTT
TRBD1	NA	TRBV12-3/TRBV12-4	TRBJ1-3	CASSLGQGARNTIYF	TGTGCCAGCAGTCTTGGACAGGGGGCAAGAAACACCATATATTTT
NA	NA	TRBV28	TRBJ2-1	CASMFLRDLNEQFF	TGTGCCAGCATGTTTCTGAGGGACCTCAATGAGCAGTTCTTC
TRBD2	once	TRBV5-6	TRBJ2-1	CASSLRTSGRMNEQFF	TGTGCCAGCAGCTTGCGCACTAGCGGGAGAATGAATGAGCAGTTCTTC
NA	NA	TRBV7-3	TRBJ2-3	CANRGTPLDTQYF	TGTGCCAACCGTGGGACTCCTCTGGATACGCAGTATTTT
NA	few	TRBV5-6	TRBJ2-7	CASRFGARYEQYF	TGTGCCAGCAGATTTGGGGCGCGCTACGAGCAGTACTTC
NA	NA	TRBV6-6	TRBJ1-5	CASGNGISQPQHF	TGTGCCAGCGGGAACGGGATTAGCCAGCCCCAGCATTTT
NA	many	TRBV7-9	TRBJ2-1	CASSLGSRGYNEQFF	TGTGCCAGCAGCTTAGGCTCAAGGGGCTACAATGAGCAGTTCTTC
TRBD1	NA	TRBV6-5	TRBJ2-1	CASSFGTGGLETQFF	TGTGCCAGCAGTTTCGGGACAGGGGGTCTCGAGACCCAGTTCTTC
NA	NA	TRBV20-1	TRBJ2-5	CSARTITGRETQYF	TGCAGTGCTAGGACCATTACCGGACGAGAGACCCAGTACTTC
TRBD1	NA	TRBV20-1	TRBJ1-2	CSARGEGASAGYTF	TGCAGTGCTAGAGGGGAGGGGGCGTCAGCTGGCTACACCTTC
TRBD2	few	TRBV4-2	TRBJ2-7	CASSQDQSGASWEQYF	TGTGCCAGCAGCCAAGATCAGAGCGGGGCTTCCTGGGAGCAGTACTTC
NA	few	TRBV6-1	TRBJ1-1	CASRPRPFEAFF	TGTGCCAGCAGGCCCCGCCCTTTTGAAGCTTTCTTT
NA	once	TRBV28	TRBJ2-1	CASSPLISESSYNGQFF	TGTGCCAGCAGTCCCCTTATATCAGAAAGCTCCTACAATGGGCAGTTCTTC
NA	NA	TRBV10-3	TRBJ2-3	CAISEPDSDTQYF	TGTGCCATCAGTGAGCCGGATTCAGATACGCAGTATTTT
NA	NA	TRBV7-2	TRBJ2-7	CANRSGHNEQYF	TGTGCCAATCGGAGCGGCCACAATGAGCAGTACTTC
NA	few	TRBV28	TRBJ1-6	CASSSHLGDSPLHF	TGTGCCAGCAGTTCCCACCTTGGGGATTCACCCCTCCACTTT
TRBD2	few	TRBV28	TRBJ2-7	CASSSPGSGAYEQYF	TGTGCCAGCAGCTCTCCAGGTAGCGGGGCCTACGAGCAGTACTTC
NA	few	TRBV29-1	TRBJ2-7	CSVTWEDAYEQYF	TGCAGCGTTACCTGGGAGGACGCCTACGAGCAGTACTTC
NA	once	TRBV2	TRBJ2-1	CAGSEKDSRLDEQFF	TGTGCCGGCAGTGAAAAGGATAGCCGGCTTGATGAGCAGTTCTTC
TRBD1	once	TRBV7-2	TRBJ1-5	CASSVTGVYSNQPQHF	TGTGCCAGCAGCGTAACAGGGGTCTATAGCAATCAGCCCCAGCATTTT
NA	NA	TRBV21-1	TRBJ1-2	CASSNDRARGYGYTF	TGTGCCAGCAGCAACGACCGGGCAAGGGGCTATGGCTACACCTTC
NA	NA	TRBV3-1	TRBJ1-1	CASQNEGVNTEVFF	TGTGCCAGCCAAAATGAGGGTGTGAACACTGAAGTTTTCTTT
TRBD1	NA	TRBV20-1	TRBJ2-1	CSAGTANNEQFF	TGCAGTGCGGGGACAGCTAACAATGAGCAGTTCTTC
TRBD2	few	TRBV28	TRBJ2-3	CASSFLAGGPSDTQYF	TGTGCCAGCAGTTTTTTAGCGGGAGGGCCGTCAGATACGCAGTATTTT
TRBD1	NA	TRBV2	TRBJ2-5	CASSSSLGQWEETQYF	TGTGCCAGCAGTTCAAGCCTGGGACAGTGGGAAGAGACCCAGTACTTC
NA	few	TRBV25-1	TRBJ1-2	CASSDPGSNYGYTF	TGTGCCAGCAGTGACCCAGGGTCTAACTATGGCTACACCTTC
TRBD2	few	TRBV9	TRBJ2-3	CASSVAGRGGSDTQYF	TGTGCCAGCAGCGTAGCTGGGCGGGGGGGATCAGATACGCAGTATTTT
NA	NA	TRBV7-2	TRBJ2-7	CASSPRGRAVVYEQYF	TGTGCCAGCAGCCCGAGGGGACGAGCTGTTGTCTACGAGCAGTACTTC
NA	few	TRBV4-1	TRBJ1-2	CASSQVVYGRRTEGYTF	TGCGCCAGCAGCCAAGTAGTTTATGGCAGGCGAACGGAGGGCTACACCTTC
NA	NA	TRBV12-3/TRBV12-4	TRBJ2-7	CAGSPATTSSEQYF	TGTGCCGGCAGCCCCGCAACCACTAGTAGCGAGCAGTACTTC
NA	NA	TRBV18	TRBJ2-5	CASSPKLEETQYF	TGTGCCAGCTCACCAAAACTAGAGGAGACCCAGTACTTC
TRBD1	few	TRBV7-2	TRBJ2-7	CASSTPNDRGGIYEQYF	TGTGCCAGCAGCACTCCTAACGACAGGGGTGGTATCTACGAGCAGTACTTC
NA	few	TRBV12-3/TRBV12-4	TRBJ1-1	CASSSRQRGNTEAFF	TGTGCCAGCAGTTCGAGACAGCGGGGGAACACTGAAGCTTTCTTT
NA	NA	TRBV20-1	TRBJ1-4	CSARELTEPLYNEKLFF	TGCAGTGCTAGAGAGTTGACGGAGCCCCTTTATAATGAAAAACTGTTTTTT